A selection of T cell receptor beta chains follows, all from one sample in a study of ipilimumab plus nivolumab after autologous stem cell transplantation. Profiling relied on immunoSEQ multiplex PCR, and the TCRdb table lists in-frame clones only, not all of them. The data contain approximately 80,000 clones, approximately 86% of them singletons. The sample in question was PBMCs, obtained in a trial of ipilimumab plus nivolumab as post-transplant consolidation. These receptors all stem from a male donor with diffuse large B-cell lymphoma. The CDR3 runs from the conserved cysteine through the conserved F or W. The order of the fields is V gene, D gene, CDR3 length, clone size, J gene, CDR3 protein, CDR3 DNA. The D gene is left open where the match is weak. Only part of the rows carry a size: once, few, many, or a class if the clone is expanded.

V gene: TRBV11-2; D gene: TRBD1; CDR3 length: 15; clone size: NA; J gene: TRBJ1-2; CDR3 protein: CASTLAGTENCGYTF; CDR3 DNA: TGTGCCAGCACCTTAGCCGGGACAGAGAACTGTGGCTACACCTTC
V gene: TRBV2; D gene: NA; CDR3 length: 13; clone size: NA; J gene: TRBJ1-3; CDR3 protein: CASSPPGGNTIYF; CDR3 DNA: TGTGCCAGCAGTCCTCCAGGTGGAAACACCATATATTTT
V gene: TRBV6-1; D gene: NA; CDR3 length: 14; clone size: NA; J gene: TRBJ2-3; CDR3 protein: CASTTAQRSDTQYF; CDR3 DNA: TGTGCCAGCACCACAGCCCAAAGATCGGATACGCAGTATTTT
V gene: TRBV6-5; D gene: NA; CDR3 length: 14; clone size: NA; J gene: TRBJ1-1; CDR3 protein: CASSYSAGKTEAFF; CDR3 DNA: TGTGCCAGCAGTTACTCTGCAGGAAAAACTGAAGCTTTCTTT
V gene: TRBV28; D gene: TRBD2; CDR3 length: 14; clone size: NA; J gene: TRBJ2-1; CDR3 protein: CASSLPGGYNEQFF; CDR3 DNA: TGTGCCAGCAGTTTACCCGGGGGGTACAATGAGCAGTTCTTC
V gene: TRBV5-1; D gene: TRBD1; CDR3 length: 17; clone size: NA; J gene: TRBJ2-3; CDR3 protein: CASSRTGTGVSADTQYF; CDR3 DNA: TGCGCCAGCAGCCGTACCGGGACAGGTGTTAGTGCAGATACGCAGTATTTT
V gene: TRBV7-2; D gene: NA; CDR3 length: 12; clone size: few; J gene: TRBJ1-2; CDR3 protein: CASTGISYGYTF; CDR3 DNA: TGTGCCAGCACCGGAATCTCCTATGGCTACACCTTC
V gene: TRBV19; D gene: NA; CDR3 length: 16; clone size: NA; J gene: TRBJ1-5; CDR3 protein: CASSTYGSSGTQPQHF; CDR3 DNA: TGTGCCAGTAGTACTTACGGGTCTTCAGGGACCCAGCCCCAGCATTTT
V gene: TRBV5-1; D gene: NA; CDR3 length: 15; clone size: NA; J gene: TRBJ1-2; CDR3 protein: CASSLGAQGSYGYTF; CDR3 DNA: TGCGCCAGCAGCTTGGGGGCTCAGGGGAGCTATGGCTACACCTTC
V gene: TRBV4-1; D gene: NA; CDR3 length: 12; clone size: few; J gene: TRBJ2-5; CDR3 protein: CASSRPGPTQYF; CDR3 DNA: TGCGCCAGCAGCAGACCCGGGCCGACCCAGTACTTC
V gene: TRBV2; D gene: NA; CDR3 length: 15; clone size: NA; J gene: TRBJ1-1; CDR3 protein: CASSPLGGQRTEAFF; CDR3 DNA: TGTGCCAGCAGCCCGTTGGGGGGGCAGCGAACTGAAGCTTTCTTT
V gene: TRBV18; D gene: NA; CDR3 length: 17; clone size: NA; J gene: TRBJ1-5; CDR3 protein: CASSPSTGNPSNQPQHF; CDR3 DNA: TGTGCCAGCTCACCATCAACAGGAAACCCTAGCAATCAGCCCCAGCATTTT
V gene: TRBV19; D gene: NA; CDR3 length: 12; clone size: few; J gene: TRBJ1-1; CDR3 protein: CASSMGSAEAFF; CDR3 DNA: TGTGCCAGTAGTATGGGGTCAGCTGAAGCTTTCTTT
V gene: TRBV5-6; D gene: TRBD1; CDR3 length: 15; clone size: once; J gene: TRBJ1-1; CDR3 protein: CASSLRTGMNTEAFF; CDR3 DNA: TGTGCCAGCAGCTTAAGGACAGGAATGAACACTGAAGCTTTCTTT
V gene: TRBV18; D gene: TRBD1; CDR3 length: 15; clone size: NA; J gene: TRBJ1-6; CDR3 protein: CASSPSGTENSPLHF; CDR3 DNA: TGTGCCAGCTCACCTTCCGGGACAGAAAATTCACCCCTCCACTTT
V gene: TRBV6-1; D gene: NA; CDR3 length: 13; clone size: once; J gene: TRBJ1-2; CDR3 protein: CASSEGAVGGYTF; CDR3 DNA: TGTGCCAGCAGTGAAGGCGCAGTCGGGGGCTACACCTTC
V gene: TRBV19; D gene: TRBD1; CDR3 length: 18; clone size: NA; J gene: TRBJ1-4; CDR3 protein: CASSIKGPSGTGREKLFF; CDR3 DNA: TGTGCCAGTAGTATAAAAGGGCCCTCCGGGACAGGGAGGGAAAAACTGTTTTTT
V gene: TRBV6-1; D gene: NA; CDR3 length: 15; clone size: NA; J gene: TRBJ2-1; CDR3 protein: CASTREGGQYNEQFF; CDR3 DNA: TGTGCCAGCACCCGAGAAGGCGGACAGTACAATGAGCAGTTCTTC